Included here is one T cell receptor beta chain sequence, with context. In TCRdb, the RT-PCR reads were re-called with MiXCR into one record per CDR3 protein. The repertoire holds some 200,000 distinct CDR3 sequences, with roughly 40% as singletons. This record comes from a study of patients and donors after allogeneic stem cell transplantation. Germline loops: CDR1 SGHDN, CDR2 FVKESK. This CDR3 has 16 residues. V was clipped by 4 bases and J by 2 bases; unmatched bases: 6. Material for sequencing was blood, either unsorted or a sorted T cell fraction (not recorded which). The source of this sequence is a human donor who was either an allogeneic HSCT recipient or a stem cell or donor lymphocyte infusion donor (not recorded which). It is not recorded whose cells these are; they may come from a transplant donor. This rearrangement joins TRBV14 to TRBJ2-3; 10 bases agree with TRBD1. CDR3 sequence reads: CASSPGQGTVTDTQYF. The CDR3 DNA follows: TGTGCCAGCAGCCCGGGACAGGGGACAGTCACAGATACGCAGTATTTT. Looking up the rest from reference TRBV14 and TRBJ2-3 gives the full variable domain: EAGVTQFPSHSVIEKGQTVTLRCDPISGHDNLYWYRRVMGKEIKFLLHFVKESKQDESGMPNNRFLAERTGGTYSTLKVQPAELEDSGVYFCASSPGQGTVTDTQYFGPGTRLTVL.